This T cell receptor (beta chain) was sequenced for a study of blood T cell repertoires in COVID-19. Study at large: Specimens from acute and convalescent COVID-19 originated in the United States, Italy and Spain.

Trimming took 8 bases from V and 0 from J, leaving 16 bases between them. The CDR3 length is 15 residues. Germline assignment: CDR1 KGHSH and CDR2 LQKENI. Under the authors' procedure: Researchers report that nucleated cell counts were estimated from reference gene primer amplification. The repertoire was sequenced with immunoSEQ multiplex PCR; TCRdb's copy has only in-frame clones and lacks some. V and J calls and clone size follow that table, whereas D and trimming were derived from the DNA. The sample comprises fewer than 400,000 clones, under 90% of which are singletons, and about 2% rests with the top ten. Seattle patients were enrolled during active infection and followed longitudinally.

Sequenced: peripheral blood. V and J are TRBV18 and TRBJ1-2; a weak D match, TRBD1 (5 bases). The sequence was collected from a woman younger than 45 with COVID-19, enrolled during active disease. The chain's CDR3 is CASKQTGVANYGYTF. The CDR3 coding sequence is TGTGCCAGCAAACAGACGGGGGTAGCTAACTATGGCTACACCTTC.